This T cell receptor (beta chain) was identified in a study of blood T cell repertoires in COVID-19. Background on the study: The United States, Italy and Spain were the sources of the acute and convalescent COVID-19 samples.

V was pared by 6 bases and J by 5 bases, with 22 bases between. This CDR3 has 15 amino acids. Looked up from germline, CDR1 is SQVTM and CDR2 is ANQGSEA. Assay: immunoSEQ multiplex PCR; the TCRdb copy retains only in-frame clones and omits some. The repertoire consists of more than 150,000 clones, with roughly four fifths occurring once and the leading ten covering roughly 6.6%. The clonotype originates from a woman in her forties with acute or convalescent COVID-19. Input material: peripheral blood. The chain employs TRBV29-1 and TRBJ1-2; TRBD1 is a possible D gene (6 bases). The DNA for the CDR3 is TGCAGCGTAGACGTTACCTCGGACAGAGTTTATGGCTACACCTTC. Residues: CSVDVTSDRVYGYTF.